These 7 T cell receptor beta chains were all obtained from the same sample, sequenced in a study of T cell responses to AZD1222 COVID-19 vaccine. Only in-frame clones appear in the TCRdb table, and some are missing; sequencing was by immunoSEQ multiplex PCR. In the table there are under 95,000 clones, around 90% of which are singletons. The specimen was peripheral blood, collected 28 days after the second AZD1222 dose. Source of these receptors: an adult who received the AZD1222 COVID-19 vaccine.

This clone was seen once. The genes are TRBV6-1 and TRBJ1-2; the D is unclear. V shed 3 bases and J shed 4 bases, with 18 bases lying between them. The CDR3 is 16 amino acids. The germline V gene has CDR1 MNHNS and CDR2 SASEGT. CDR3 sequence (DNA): TGTGCCAGCAGTGACCGGGAGACGGAGAGGACCTATGGCTACACCTTC. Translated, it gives CASSDRETERTYGYTF.

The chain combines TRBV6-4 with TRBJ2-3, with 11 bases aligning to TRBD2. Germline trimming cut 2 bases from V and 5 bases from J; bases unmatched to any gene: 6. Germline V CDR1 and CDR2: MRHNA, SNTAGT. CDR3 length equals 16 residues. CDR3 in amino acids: CASSDLASGGIDTQYF. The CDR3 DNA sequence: TGTGCCAGCAGTGACCTGGCTAGCGGGGGGATAGATACGCAGTATTTT.

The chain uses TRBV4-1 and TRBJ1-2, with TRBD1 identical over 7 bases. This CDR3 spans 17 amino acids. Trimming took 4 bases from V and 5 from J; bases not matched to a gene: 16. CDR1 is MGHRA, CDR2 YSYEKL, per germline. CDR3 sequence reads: CASSPAGQDSPGYGYTF. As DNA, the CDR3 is TGCGCCAGCAGCCCCGCAGGACAGGACAGCCCGGGGTATGGCTACACCTTC.

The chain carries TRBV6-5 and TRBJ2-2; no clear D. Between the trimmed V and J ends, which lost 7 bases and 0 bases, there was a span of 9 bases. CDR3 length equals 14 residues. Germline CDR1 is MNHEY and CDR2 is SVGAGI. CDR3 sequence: CASTPEPNTGELFF. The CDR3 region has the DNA TGTGCCAGCACCCCCGAACCGAACACCGGGGAGCTGTTTTTT.

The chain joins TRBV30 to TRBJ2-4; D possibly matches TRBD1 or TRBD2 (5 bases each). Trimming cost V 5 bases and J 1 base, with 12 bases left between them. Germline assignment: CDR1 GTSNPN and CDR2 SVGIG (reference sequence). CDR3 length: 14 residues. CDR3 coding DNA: TGTGCCTGGGACTTGGGGACGGCCAAAAACATTCAGTACTTC. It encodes CAWDLGTAKNIQYF.

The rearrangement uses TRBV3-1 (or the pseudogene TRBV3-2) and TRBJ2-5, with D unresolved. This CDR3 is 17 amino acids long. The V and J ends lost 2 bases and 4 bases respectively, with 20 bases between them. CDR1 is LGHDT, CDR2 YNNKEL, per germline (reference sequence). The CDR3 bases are TGTGCCAGCAGCCAAAAACCCTCCTCTAGTGGTAGAGAGACCCAGTACTTC. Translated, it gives CASSQKPSSSGRETQYF.

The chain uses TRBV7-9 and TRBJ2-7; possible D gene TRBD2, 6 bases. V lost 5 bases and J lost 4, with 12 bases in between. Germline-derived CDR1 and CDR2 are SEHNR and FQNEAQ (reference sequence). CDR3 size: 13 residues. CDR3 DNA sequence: TGTGCCAGCAGCGGAACGGGGGAGTACGAGCAGTACTTC. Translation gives CASSGTGEYEQYF.